Detailed here is one T cell receptor beta chain. The CDR3 runs 18 residues. Germline trimming cut 8 bases from V and 0 bases from J; bases unmatched to any gene: 15. The authors took blood RNA from unsorted whole blood and also extracted germline DNA. These data originate in a study of tumor-infiltrating lymphocytes in primary liver carcinoma. From approximately 530 ng of total RNA, TCR beta-specific cDNA was reverse-transcribed using a constant-region primer. Three nested multiplex PCR rounds, a slightly modified ARM-PCR, produced the libraries for TCR beta. The first two PCR rounds, around 10 cycles each, used TRBV1-TRBV30 forward primers and a C-beta reverse primer. TCRdb re-called the multiplex PCR reads with MiXCR, one entry per CDR3 protein. The data contain 310,000 or so distinct CDR3 sequences, 50% to 60% of them singletons.

The V call is TRBV12-3 or TRBV12-4, the J call TRBJ2-4; 8 bases match TRBD2. Sequenced sample: peripheral blood. The source of this sequence is a woman aged 30 to 39 with primary liver carcinoma and hepatitis B virus infection. CDR3 in DNA: TGTGCCAGCGGAACCGGACTTGCGGGAGGACAAGCCAAAAACATTCAGTACTTC. Protein product: CASGTGLAGGQAKNIQYF.